The next 31 T cell receptor beta chains were all read from a single sample in a study of monozygotic twins with inflammatory bowel disease. After re-calling the 5' RACE reads, TCRdb lists one entry per CDR3 protein, DNA absent. This sample contains fewer than 550,000 distinct CDR3 sequences. Sequencing was performed on blood. The receptors were gathered from a human donor with ulcerative colitis or Crohn's disease, or a healthy co-twin of an affected twin (not recorded which).

CDR3 residues: CATSSPRLNQPQHF. The chain joins TRBV15 to TRBJ1-5. CDR3 size: 14 residues. Germline CDR1 and CDR2: LNHNV and YYDKDF (reference sequence).

This chain links TRBV28 with TRBJ1-1; TCRdb returns TRBD1, unconfirmable since there is no DNA. The CDR3 is made up of 15 amino acids. The germline gives CDR1 MDHEN, CDR2 SYDVKM. The CDR3 loop is CASSVDRGLSTEAFF. The whole variable domain, remainder taken from reference TRBV28 and TRBJ1-1, is DVKVTQSSRYLVKRTGEKVFLECVQDMDHENMFWYRQDPGLGLRLIYFSYDVKMKEKGDIPEGYSVSREKKERFSLILESASTNQTSMYLCASSVDRGLSTEAFFGQGTRLTVV.

The chain employs TRBV7-6 and TRBJ2-5; TCRdb's D gene call, TRBD2, goes unchecked for lack of DNA. There are 16 residues in the CDR3. CDR1 and CDR2 from the germline V gene are SGHVS and FNYEAQ. The CDR3 spells CASSLRTSGEQETQYF.

This chain links TRBV29-1 with TRBJ2-3; the D call of TRBD1 rests on TCRdb alone, since no DNA is present to check it. The CDR3 is 12 residues long. Germline CDR1 SQVTM, CDR2 ANQGSEA. CDR3 residues: CSVRQGLDTQYF.

The gene calls are TRBV5-1 and TRBJ1-1; TCRdb proposes TRBD1, but this gene call is untestable without DNA. The length of the CDR3 is 15 residues. Germline V gives CDR1 SGHRS, CDR2 YFSETQ. The CDR3 protein is CASSLRSGANTEAFF.

The genes are TRBV7-6 and TRBJ2-2; the TRBD1 assignment by TCRdb is unverifiable without DNA. The CDR3 length is 15 residues. In germline, CDR1 is SGHVS, CDR2 FNYEAQ. CDR3 region: CASSWGTPNTGELFF. The entire variable domain, with the rest obtained from reference TRBV7-6 and TRBJ2-2, is as follows: GAGVSQSPRYKVTKRGQDVALRCDPISGHVSLYWYRQALGQGPEFLTYFNYEAQQDKSGLPNDRFSAERPEGSISTLTIQRTEQRDSAMYRCASSWGTPNTGELFFGEGSRLTVL.

The chain is built from TRBV29-1 and TRBJ1-2; absent DNA, TCRdb's TRBD1 call cannot be checked. The CDR3 contains 14 residues. Germline-derived CDR1 and CDR2 are SQVTM and ANQGSEA. The CDR3 sequence is CSVEEGQGFGGYTF.

The chain links TRBV3-1 to TRBJ2-5. There are 13 residues in the CDR3. Germline V lookup: CDR1 LGHDT, CDR2 YNNKEL (reference sequence). The CDR3 sequence is CASSQAGIETQYF.

This rearrangement joins TRBV12-3 or TRBV12-4 to TRBJ2-7. The CDR3 sequence is 13 residues long. The CDR3 region is CASSLLSGFEQYF.

The rearrangement uses TRBV28 and TRBJ1-4; TCRdb's assignment of TRBD1 cannot be checked, as there is no DNA. The germline V gene has CDR1 MDHEN and CDR2 SYDVKM. The CDR3 has 15 residues. CDR3: CASSPPQGGLKKLFF. Full variable domain (remainder filled in from reference TRBV28 and TRBJ1-4): DVKVTQSSRYLVKRTGEKVFLECVQDMDHENMFWYRQDPGLGLRLIYFSYDVKMKEKGDIPEGYSVSREKKERFSLILESASTNQTSMYLCASSPPQGGLKKLFFGSGTQLSVL.

The rearrangement links TRBV28 to TRBJ2-7; the D gene TCRdb calls, TRBD1, cannot be checked with no DNA. The CDR3 is 14 residues long. Germline V gene data show CDR1 as MDHEN and CDR2 as SYDVKM. CDR3 amino acids: CASSANRAGGEQYF.

The chain combines TRBV5-1 with TRBJ2-1; TCRdb names TRBD2, which stays unverified in the absence of DNA. Germline assignment: CDR1 SGHRS and CDR2 YFSETQ. CDR3 length: 15 residues. The CDR3 reads CASSQGLAVYNEQFF.

This chain uses TRBV5-1 with TRBJ2-7; TCRdb's assignment of TRBD2 cannot be checked, as there is no DNA. There are 18 residues in the CDR3. Germline assignment: CDR1 SGHRS and CDR2 YFSETQ. CDR3 sequence: CAGSPQGGGLGRRGEQYF.

V gene TRBV20-1 combines with J gene TRBJ2-6. Germline values: CDR1 DFQATT, CDR2 SNEGSKA (reference sequence). CDR3 size: 14 residues. CDR3 sequence reads: CSAIDFSGANVLTF.

This sequence joins TRBV7-9 and TRBJ2-5; TCRdb reports TRBD1, a call that lacks DNA to check it against. CDR1 is SEHNR and CDR2 is FQNEAQ in the germline V gene (reference sequence). This CDR3 has 16 amino acids. Here the CDR3 reads CASSLVVTGAQETQYF.

The V call is TRBV6-1, the J call TRBJ1-1; TCRdb names TRBD1, which stays unverified in the absence of DNA. The CDR3 has 16 amino acids. Germline CDR1 is MNHNS and CDR2 is SASEGT. CDR3 region: CASSEKGAPRNTEAFF.

The chain recombines TRBV6-5 with TRBJ1-4; the TCRdb D gene call, TRBD1, has no DNA to confirm it. There are 13 residues in the CDR3. Germline values: CDR1 MNHEY, CDR2 SVGAGI. CDR3 in amino acids: CASSPTGGEKLFF.

The chain has TRBV6-2 or TRBV6-3 and TRBJ1-2; TCRdb selects TRBD1, and the lack of DNA leaves this call unchecked. This CDR3 contains 12 residues. CDR1 is MNHEY and CDR2 is SVGEGT in the germline V gene. CDR3 loop: CASRKHRVCYTF.

The rearrangement links TRBV11-2 to TRBJ2-1; TCRdb selects TRBD2, and the lack of DNA leaves this call unchecked. CDR1 and CDR2 from the germline V gene are SGHAT and FQNNGV. The CDR3 spans 16 residues. The CDR3 reads CASSLTTSGLYNEQFF.

The chain links TRBV5-1 to TRBJ1-5. Germline V CDR1 and CDR2: SGHRS, YFSETQ. CDR3 length: 15 residues. The CDR3 reads CASSPGPPSNQPQHF. The whole variable domain, filled in from reference TRBV5-1 and TRBJ1-5, reads KAGVTQTPRYLIKTRGQQVTLSCSPISGHRSVSWYQQTPGQGLQFLFEYFSETQRNKGNFPGRFSGRQFSNSRSEMNVSTLELGDSALYLCASSPGPPSNQPQHFGDGTRLSIL.

This CDR3 is CSASDGTVNTEAFF. The rearrangement links TRBV20-1 to TRBJ1-1; the TCRdb D gene call, TRBD1, has no DNA to confirm it. This CDR3 is 14 amino acids long. Germline lookup yields CDR1 DFQATT and CDR2 SNEGSKA (reference sequence).

The V call is TRBV4-2, the J call TRBJ2-6; without DNA, the TCRdb call of TRBD1 cannot be checked. The CDR3 runs to 16 residues. Germline-derived CDR1 and CDR2 are LGHNA and YNFKEQ. The CDR3 loop is CASSQEGHSGANVLTF.

V gene TRBV19 combines with J gene TRBJ1-5. The CDR3 is made up of 14 amino acids. The germline V gene has CDR1 LNHDA and CDR2 SQIVND (reference sequence). This CDR3 reads CASSIDRGIQPQHF.

V gene TRBV25-1 combines with J gene TRBJ2-2; TCRdb calls TRBD2, which cannot be checked without DNA. The germline CDR1 and CDR2 sequences are MGHDK and SYGVNS. The CDR3 runs to 17 residues. The CDR3: CASSESRATYNTGELFF.

The chain links TRBV7-9 to TRBJ1-4; TCRdb names TRBD1, which stays unverified in the absence of DNA. This CDR3 is 13 amino acids long. Germline V CDR1 and CDR2: SEHNR, FQNEAQ (reference sequence). CDR3 sequence reads: CASSFGQGQKLFF.

V and J are TRBV7-6 and TRBJ2-1; checking the TCRdb D call of TRBD2 is not possible without DNA. The germline V gene has CDR1 SGHVS and CDR2 FNYEAQ. The CDR3 loop spans 17 amino acids. CDR3: CASSLDPSGGPYNEQFF. The complete variable domain, with remaining parts taken from reference TRBV7-6 and TRBJ2-1, reads GAGVSQSPRYKVTKRGQDVALRCDPISGHVSLYWYRQALGQGPEFLTYFNYEAQQDKSGLPNDRFSAERPEGSISTLTIQRTEQRDSAMYRCASSLDPSGGPYNEQFFGPGTRLTVL.

V usage is TRBV11-2 and J usage is TRBJ2-2; TCRdb selects TRBD1, and the lack of DNA leaves this call unchecked. Germline V CDR1 and CDR2: SGHAT, FQNNGV. CDR3 size: 14 residues. The CDR3 sequence: CATGGQGGTGELFF.

V and J are TRBV5-5 and TRBJ1-2; the TCRdb call, TRBD1, lacks DNA for checking. The germline CDR1 and CDR2 sequences are SGHKS and YYEKEE (reference sequence). This CDR3 region has 17 residues. The CDR3 protein is CASSLGQGAFLNYGYTF.

The rearrangement joins TRBV19 to TRBJ1-1; the D call of TRBD1 rests on TCRdb alone, since no DNA is present to check it. The CDR3 has 13 residues. CDR1 is LNHDA and CDR2 is SQIVND in the germline V gene (reference sequence). This CDR3 is CASTPALNTEAFF.

The rearrangement joins TRBV11-1 to TRBJ1-1; TCRdb returns TRBD1, unconfirmable since there is no DNA. Germline V gives CDR1 SGHAT, CDR2 FQDESV (reference sequence). The CDR3 is 14 amino acids. CDR3 loop: CASSYGTGHTEAFF.

The chain couples TRBV12-3 or TRBV12-4 to TRBJ2-3; TCRdb's D call, TRBD1, is unchecked because there is no DNA. CDR3 length: 16 residues. The CDR3 is CASSLSGGPHTDTQYF.